The rows below give T cell receptor beta chains drawn from one sample of a study of OX40 agonist ivuxolimab in advanced cancers. TCRdb's copy holds only in-frame clones and misses some; the assay was immunoSEQ multiplex PCR. This sample carries under 75,000 clones, roughly nine tenths of them seen once, and the ten largest clones take roughly 2%. Sequencing used CD4+ or CD8+ T cells sorted from blood, obtained in a trial of the OX40 agonist ivuxolimab. The source is an adult with an advanced solid tumor such as melanoma, head and neck, liver or kidney cancer. Each CDR3 is given with its conserved first and last residue. The D gene is left open where the match is weak. Size is stated for part of the rows, as once, few or many counts, or as a class when the clone is expanded.

abundance	d_gene	v_gene	j_gene	CDR3aa	CDR3nt
NA	NA	TRBV6-1	TRBJ1-4	CASGTLNEKLFF	TGTGCCAGCGGGACCCTAAATGAAAAACTGTTTTTT
NA	NA	TRBV30	TRBJ2-5	CAWSRDRETQYF	TGTGCCTGGAGTCGAGATCGGGAGACCCAGTACTTC
NA	NA	TRBV2	TRBJ2-2	CASSEGGFSTGELFF	TGTGCCAGCAGTGAAGGGGGGTTTAGCACCGGGGAGCTGTTTTTT
NA	NA	TRBV5-8	TRBJ1-3	CASRSRRGGNTIYF	TGTGCCAGCAGGTCTAGACGAGGTGGAAACACCATATATTTT
NA	TRBD2	TRBV5-5	TRBJ2-7	CASSNAGTSYEQYF	TGTGCCAGCAGTAACGCCGGGACTAGCTACGAGCAGTACTTC
NA	NA	TRBV10-2	TRBJ1-5	CASSDPREPNQPQHF	TGCGCCAGCAGTGATCCCCGGGAGCCCAATCAGCCCCAGCATTTT
NA	TRBD2	TRBV5-1	TRBJ2-1	CASSLIAGTYNEQFF	TGCGCCAGCAGCTTGATAGCGGGGACTTACAATGAGCAGTTCTTC
NA	TRBD1	TRBV15	TRBJ1-1	CATSRNRGGTEAFF	TGTGCCACCAGCAGAAACAGGGGAGGCACTGAAGCTTTCTTT
NA	TRBD1	TRBV7-2	TRBJ2-1	CASSLGTGVGYEQFF	TGTGCCAGCAGCCTCGGGACAGGGGTGGGTTATGAGCAGTTCTTC
NA	NA	TRBV7-2	TRBJ1-3	CASSFAGAGQGGNTIYF	TGTGCCAGCAGCTTCGCGGGAGCCGGGCAGGGTGGAAACACCATATATTTT
NA	TRBD1	TRBV5-1	TRBJ1-1	CASSKQGGKNTEAFF	TGCGCCAGCAGCAAGCAGGGGGGGAAGAACACTGAAGCTTTCTTT
NA	TRBD2	TRBV18	TRBJ2-2	CASSPASSGFYTGELFF	TGTGCCAGCTCACCAGCGTCTAGCGGGTTCTACACCGGGGAGCTGTTTTTT
NA	TRBD1	TRBV28	TRBJ1-5	CASEGQGVYGPQHF	TGTGCCAGCGAGGGACAGGGGGTGTATGGGCCCCAGCATTTT
once	TRBD1	TRBV7-2	TRBJ1-2	CASSLRDRGYGYTF	TGTGCCAGCAGCTTAAGGGACAGGGGTTATGGCTACACCTTC
NA	NA	TRBV14	TRBJ1-1	CASSQLGGNTEAFF	TGTGCCAGCAGCCAACTCGGTGGAAACACTGAAGCTTTCTTT
NA	NA	TRBV9	TRBJ2-3	CASSVDSLKADTQYF	TGTGCCAGCAGCGTAGACAGTCTTAAGGCAGATACGCAGTATTTT
once	TRBD1	TRBV5-4	TRBJ2-7	CASSQPRTGRIEQYF	TGTGCCAGCAGCCAACCAAGGACAGGGCGTATCGAGCAGTACTTC
once	NA	TRBV6-1	TRBJ2-3	CASSELGVSTDTQYF	TGTGCCAGCAGTGAGCTAGGGGTATCAACAGATACGCAGTATTTT
NA	NA	TRBV5-1	TRBJ1-5	CASSSGQTNQPQHF	TGCGCCAGCAGCTCAGGACAGACCAATCAGCCCCAGCATTTT
NA	NA	TRBV9	TRBJ2-6	CASSRGVSGANVLTF	TGTGCCAGCAGCCGCGGAGTTTCTGGGGCCAACGTCCTGACTTTC
once	TRBD2	TRBV18	TRBJ2-7	CASSSGLAGFSYEQYF	TGTGCCAGCTCATCGGGACTAGCGGGATTCTCCTACGAGCAGTACTTC
NA	NA	TRBV7-7	TRBJ2-5	CASSSGRTAQETQYF	TGTGCTAGCAGCTCCGGTAGAACGGCCCAAGAGACCCAGTACTTC
NA	NA	TRBV6-1	TRBJ1-2	CASRSLEELGGYTF	TGTGCCAGCAGATCCCTAGAGGAACTGGGTGGCTACACCTTC
NA	NA	TRBV19	TRBJ1-5	CASTGGPSNQPQHF	TGTGCCAGTACGGGGGGTCCTAGCAATCAGCCCCAGCATTTT
NA	NA	TRBV6-5	TRBJ1-6	CASALEPGISSPLHF	TGTGCCAGCGCGCTAGAACCGGGCATCAGTTCACCCCTCCACTTT
NA	TRBD1	TRBV4-1	TRBJ1-1	CASSQAGGGNTEAFF	TGCGCCAGCAGCCAAGCAGGGGGAGGGAACACTGAAGCTTTCTTT
NA	NA	TRBV7-2	TRBJ1-2	CASRGTGRGGYTF	TGTGCCAGCAGGGGGACGGGTAGAGGAGGCTACACCTTC
NA	TRBD2	TRBV9	TRBJ2-1	CASSPGGRVGQFF	TGTGCCAGCAGCCCGGGAGGGAGGGTGGGGCAGTTCTTC
NA	NA	TRBV5-4	TRBJ2-7	CASSSRDRSSYEQYF	TGTGCCAGCAGCTCGCGGGACCGGAGTTCCTACGAGCAGTACTTC
once	TRBD2	TRBV7-8	TRBJ2-5	CASSLARMLTGGVKETQYF	TGTGCCAGCAGCTTAGCGAGAATGCTGACGGGAGGGGTTAAAGAGACCCAGTACTTC
NA	TRBD1	TRBV18	TRBJ1-2	CASSPGTGYGYTF	TGTGCCAGCTCACCCGGGACAGGCTATGGCTACACCTTC
NA	NA	TRBV5-1	TRBJ2-1	CASSLPDNEQFF	TGCGCCAGCAGCTTGCCCGACAATGAGCAGTTCTTC
NA	TRBD2	TRBV11-2	TRBJ2-1	CASSPATSGIHNEQFF	TGTGCCAGCAGCCCCGCGACTAGCGGTATCCACAATGAGCAGTTCTTC
NA	NA	TRBV19	TRBJ2-2	CASSPWTQTNTGELFF	TGTGCCAGTAGTCCTTGGACACAAACGAACACCGGGGAGCTGTTTTTT
NA	NA	TRBV25-1	TRBJ2-3	CASSEILDSTDTQYF	TGTGCCAGCAGTGAAATCCTAGACAGCACAGATACGCAGTATTTT
NA	TRBD1	TRBV19	TRBJ2-6	CASSIAGRGPGANVLTF	TGTGCCAGTAGTATAGCGGGCAGGGGGCCAGGGGCCAACGTCCTGACTTTC
few	NA	TRBV7-9	TRBJ2-5	CASSPKRRVGETQYF	TGTGCCAGCAGCCCTAAGCGGAGAGTAGGAGAGACCCAGTACTTC
NA	TRBD2	TRBV5-1	TRBJ2-5	CASSPGAGVSETQYF	TGCGCCAGCAGCCCCGGGGCGGGAGTTAGTGAGACCCAGTACTTC
NA	TRBD1	TRBV7-9	TRBJ1-1	CASSLSGDRGPLNTEAFF	TGTGCCAGCAGCTTGTCCGGGGACAGGGGACCTTTGAACACTGAAGCTTTCTTT
NA	NA	TRBV14	TRBJ2-2	CASSLLTYTGELFF	TGTGCCAGCAGCCTCCTGACCTACACCGGGGAGCTGTTTTTT
NA	NA	TRBV7-2	TRBJ2-2	CASSPGQRGELFF	TGTGCCAGCAGCCCCGGGCAACGCGGGGAGCTGTTTTTT
NA	NA	TRBV15	TRBJ2-6	CATGPRTASSGANVLTF	TGTGCCACAGGCCCCAGGACAGCAAGCTCTGGGGCCAACGTCCTGACTTTC
NA	NA	TRBV19	TRBJ2-7	CASSNGGSGTYEQYF	TGTGCCAGTAGTAATGGGGGCAGTGGGACGTACGAGCAGTACTTC